This TCR beta chain was obtained from a study of blood T cells in healthy people across ages. PCR was performed a second time for 7 to 11 cycles using a sample-barcoded 5' primer and a J-beta primer mix. TCRdb reprocessed the 5' RACE reads via MiXCR and lists one record per CDR3 protein. The table shows about 730,000 distinct CDR3 sequences, with around 46% occurring only once. Between the trimmed V and J ends, which lost 3 bases and 5 bases, there was a span of 10 bases. The CDR3 is made up of 13 amino acids. Material: blood. The source of this sequence is a woman aged 60 to 75 in good health. The rearrangement links TRBV12-3 or TRBV12-4 to TRBJ1-2; TRBD1 might be the D (6 bases). CDR3 sequence reads: CASSFGQKYGYTF. CDR3 bases: TGTGCCAGCAGTTTCGGACAGAAATATGGCTACACCTTC.